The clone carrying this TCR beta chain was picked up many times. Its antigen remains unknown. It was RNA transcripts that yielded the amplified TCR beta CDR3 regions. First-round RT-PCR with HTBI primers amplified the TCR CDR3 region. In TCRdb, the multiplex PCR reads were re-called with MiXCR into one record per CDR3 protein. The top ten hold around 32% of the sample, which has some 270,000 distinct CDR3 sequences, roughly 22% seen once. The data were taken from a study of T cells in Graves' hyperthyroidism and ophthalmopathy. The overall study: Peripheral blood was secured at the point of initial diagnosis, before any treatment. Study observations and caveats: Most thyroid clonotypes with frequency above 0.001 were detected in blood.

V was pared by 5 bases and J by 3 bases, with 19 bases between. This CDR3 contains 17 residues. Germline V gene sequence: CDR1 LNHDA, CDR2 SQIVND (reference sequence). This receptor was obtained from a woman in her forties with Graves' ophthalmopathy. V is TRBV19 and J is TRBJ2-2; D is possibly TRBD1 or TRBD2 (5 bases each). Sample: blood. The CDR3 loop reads CASSPLPAGRDTGELFF. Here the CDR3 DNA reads TGTGCCAGTAGTCCGCTGCCGGCGGGCAGGGACACCGGGGAGCTGTTTTTT. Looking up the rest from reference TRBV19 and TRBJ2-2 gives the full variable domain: DGGITQSPKYLFRKEGQNVTLSCEQNLNHDAMYWYRQDPGQGLRLIYYSQIVNDFQKGDIAEGYSVSREKKESFPLTVTSAQKNPTAFYLCASSPLPAGRDTGELFFGEGSRLTVL.